These 7 T cell receptor beta chains were all obtained from the same sample, sequenced in a study of somatic mutations in cytotoxic T cells in rheumatoid arthritis. Profiled with immunoSEQ multiplex PCR; TCRdb holds only in-frame clones, not every one. There are approximately 13,000 clones in the sample; about four fifths occur only once, and about 22% lies in the top ten. Sequences were obtained from CD8+ T cells sorted from blood. These receptors were taken from an adult with rheumatoid arthritis.

This clone was found once. V gene TRBV30 combines with J gene TRBJ2-5, with a tentative D call TRBD1 (6 bases). The CDR3 consists of 15 residues. From germline, CDR1 is GTSNPN and CDR2 SVGIG (reference sequence). With 5 bases removed from V and 3 bases from J, the gap between germline ends came to 19 bases. CDR3 nucleotides: TGTGCCTGGGCGTATGGGACAAACTTAGAAGAGACCCAGTACTTC. Its translation is CAWAYGTNLEETQYF. The complete variable domain, with remaining parts taken from reference TRBV30 and TRBJ2-5, reads SQTIHQWPATLVQPVGSPLSLECTVEGTSNPNLYWYRQAAGRGLQLLFYSVGIGQISSEVPQNLSASRPQDRQFILSSKKLLLSDSGFYLCAWAYGTNLEETQYFGPGTRLLVL.

The V gene is TRBV7-6, the J gene TRBJ2-3; 10 bases match TRBD2. The CDR3 runs 16 residues. V shed 1 base, J shed 1 base, and the junction held 2 bases outside the gene matches. CDR1 is SGHVS and CDR2 is FNYEAQ in the germline V gene. The CDR3 loop reads CASSLGGTSGTDTQYF. The CDR3 coding sequence is TGTGCCAGCAGCTTAGGAGGGACTAGCGGCACAGATACGCAGTATTTT. The variable domain in full, completed from reference TRBV7-6 and TRBJ2-3, reads GAGVSQSPRYKVTKRGQDVALRCDPISGHVSLYWYRQALGQGPEFLTYFNYEAQQDKSGLPNDRFSAERPEGSISTLTIQRTEQRDSAMYRCASSLGGTSGTDTQYFGPGTRLTVL.

V and J are TRBV28 and TRBJ1-5; D gene unclear. Trimming removed 3 bases from V and 4 bases from J, with 7 bases in between. Germline V gene sequence: CDR1 MDHEN, CDR2 SYDVKM. CDR3 size: 13 residues. The CDR3 region is CASSFGGNQPQHF. The CDR3, as DNA: TGTGCCAGCAGTTTTGGTGGGAATCAGCCCCAGCATTTT. Drawing the rest from reference TRBV28 and TRBJ1-5, the complete variable domain is DVKVTQSSRYLVKRTGEKVFLECVQDMDHENMFWYRQDPGLGLRLIYFSYDVKMKEKGDIPEGYSVSREKKERFSLILESASTNQTSMYLCASSFGGNQPQHFGDGTRLSIL.

The CDR3 here is CASRQTRSEQYF. For the CDR3, the DNA is TGTGCCAGCAGACAAACTAGAAGCGAGCAGTACTTC. The chain carries TRBV11-3 and TRBJ2-7, with TRBD2 as a possible D gene (5 bases). The V gene lost 6 bases and the J gene lost 6 bases, with 12 bases spanning the gap. The CDR3 spans 12 residues. CDR1 SGHNT and CDR2 YENEEA come from the germline V gene. The variable domain in full, with the rest retrieved from reference TRBV11-3 and TRBJ2-7, is EAGVVQSPRYKIIEKKQPVAFWCNPISGHNTLYWYLQNLGQGPELLIRYENEEAVDDSQLPKDRFSAERLKGVDSTLKIQPAELGDSAVYLCASRQTRSEQYFGPGTRLTVT.

The chain uses TRBV15 and TRBJ1-2, with TRBD1 as a possible D gene (6 bases). Germline V gene sequence: CDR1 LNHNV, CDR2 YYDKDF (reference sequence). The CDR3 loop spans 14 amino acids. The germline V and J ends were trimmed by 4 bases and 6 bases, with 15 bases remaining between them. CDR3 sequence (DNA): TGTGCCACCAGCACTATGAAGGGGGTCCATGGCTACACCTTC. Translation: CATSTMKGVHGYTF.

CDR3 in DNA: TGCAGCGTTGAGCCCCCCTTCGAATCTCGGGCTTTCTTT. Translated: CSVEPPFESRAFF. The chain combines TRBV29-1 with TRBJ1-1; D unresolved. The germline gives CDR1 SQVTM, CDR2 ANQGSEA. CDR3 length equals 13 residues. The V end was cut by 3 bases, the J end by 11 bases, with 19 bases between.

The V call is TRBV5-5, the J call TRBJ1-1; D is undetermined. CDR1 and CDR2 (germline): SGHKS, YYEKEE (reference sequence). V was shortened by 1 base and J by 6 bases, with 7 bases between the two germline ends. The CDR3 runs to 12 residues. This CDR3 is CASSLQEAEAFF. Here the CDR3 DNA reads TGTGCCAGCAGCTTGCAGGAGGCTGAAGCTTTCTTT.